The 18 T cell receptor beta chains reported below all come from one sample, sequenced in a study of CD8 T cells in ankylosing spondylitis. TCRdb re-analysed the 5' RACE reads in MiXCR, keeping a single row per CDR3 protein. The sample contains 150,000 or so distinct CDR3 sequences, 30% to 40% of which appear only once. Material: synovial fluid, either unsorted or a sorted T cell fraction (not recorded which). The receptor set was obtained from a male donor with ankylosing spondylitis.

This clonotype has ten or more counts. The chain has TRBV12-3 or TRBV12-4 and TRBJ2-7, with D possibly being TRBD1 or TRBD2 (7 bases each). The germline V and J ends were trimmed by 7 bases and 3 bases, with 16 bases remaining between them. The CDR3 extends over 14 amino acids. This CDR3 is CASTRAGQLYEQYF. The CDR3 bases are TGTGCCAGCACCCGAGCGGGACAGCTCTACGAGCAGTACTTC.

This clonotype was found a few times. Here the CDR3 DNA reads TGTGCCAGCAGAACTCCCAGAACTACGACAGGGGGTTCGCATCAGCCCCAGCATTTT. Its protein product is CASRTPRTTTGGSHQPQHF. The chain has TRBV28 and TRBJ1-5; 9 bases are shared with TRBD1. Germline V lookup: CDR1 MDHEN, CDR2 SYDVKM. There are 19 residues in the CDR3. Trimming removed 6 bases from V and 5 bases from J; junction bases left unmatched: 20.

This clonotype came up many times. The chain recombines TRBV9 with TRBJ1-2; the D is unclear. The CDR3 length is 13 residues. CDR1 is SGDLS and CDR2 is YYNGEE in the germline V gene. V dropped 4 bases and J dropped 8 bases, with 15 bases sitting between them. CDR3 DNA sequence: TGTGCCAGCAGCAAGGGCCAGGATCGGGGCTACACCTTC. It encodes CASSKGQDRGYTF.

This clonotype appeared a few times. The J gene is TRBJ2-2, the V gene TRBV28, with D possibly being TRBD2 (6 bases). Looked up from germline, CDR1 is MDHEN and CDR2 is SYDVKM. The CDR3 is 17 residues long. V was shortened by 6 bases and J by 4 bases, with 21 bases between the two germline ends. The CDR3 spells CASSPVSGGPGTGELFF. The CDR3 nucleotides are TGTGCCAGCAGCCCGGTATCAGGAGGGCCAGGCACCGGGGAGCTGTTTTTT.

The V call is TRBV20-1, the J call TRBJ2-3, with D hard to call. This CDR3 comprises 13 residues. Per germline, CDR1 DFQATT and CDR2 SNEGSKA (reference sequence). Trimming took 1 base from V and 6 from J, leaving 11 bases between them. The CDR3 DNA sequence: TGCAGTGCTAGAGTAGTCCCCACGGATACGCAGTATTTT. Protein sequence: CSARVVPTDTQYF.

The rearrangement links TRBV4-1 to TRBJ2-7; 7 positions match TRBD2. V was clipped by 1 base and J by 0 bases; unmatched bases: 3. From germline, CDR1 is MGHRA and CDR2 YSYEKL. The CDR3 runs 15 residues. CDR3 in amino acids: CASSQGPSGSYEQYF. CDR3 in DNA: TGCGCCAGCAGCCAAGGTCCTAGCGGCTCCTACGAGCAGTACTTC.

The CDR3 here is CATSRDLAGTYEQYF. The CDR3 DNA reads as TGTGCCACCAGCAGAGATCTGGCGGGAACCTACGAGCAGTACTTC. The rearrangement links TRBV15 to TRBJ2-7; tentative D call: TRBD2 (6 bases). This CDR3 spans 15 amino acids. The germline CDR1 and CDR2 sequences are LNHNV and YYDKDF (reference sequence). V lost 0 bases and J lost 2, with 11 bases in between.

The J gene is TRBJ1-6, the V gene TRBV10-3, with D uncertain. The CDR3 is 13 residues long. Germline loops: CDR1 ENHRY, CDR2 SYGVKD. V lost 2 bases and J lost 6, with 5 bases in between. In DNA form, the CDR3 reads TGTGCCATCAGTGAGGGACCTAATTCACCCCTCCACTTT. As protein: CAISEGPNSPLHF.

This clonotype was detected many times. The rearrangement joins TRBV4-2 to TRBJ1-2, with 7 nucleotides matching TRBD1. There are 14 residues in the CDR3. Germline CDR1 and CDR2: LGHNA and YNFKEQ. Trimming at V came to 7 bases and at J to 8 bases, leaving 13 bases not matched to a gene. CDR3 residues: CASTPQLRGEGYTF. The CDR3 region has the DNA TGTGCCAGCACCCCTCAACTCAGGGGGGAAGGCTACACCTTC.

This chain connects TRBV28 to TRBJ2-2; TRBD2 agrees at 10 bases. Germline V gene sequence: CDR1 MDHEN, CDR2 SYDVKM. With V trimmed by 8 bases and J by 4 bases, 7 bases remained unmatched. This CDR3 is built from 15 residues. CDR3 DNA: TGTGCCAGCCCAAGCGGGAGGGCCCTCACCGGGGAGCTGTTTTTT. Protein product: CASPSGRALTGELFF.

This clonotype was seen repeatedly, ten times or more. The chain is built from TRBV7-9 and TRBJ2-5, with 8 bases fitting TRBD2. This CDR3 region has 15 residues. V was clipped by 6 bases and J by 5 bases; unmatched bases: 11. The germline V gene has CDR1 SEHNR and CDR2 FQNEAQ (reference sequence). The chain's CDR3 is CASRQNSGGGETQYF. As DNA, the CDR3 is TGTGCCAGCAGACAAAACAGCGGGGGCGGGGAGACCCAGTACTTC.

The chain carries TRBV20-1 and TRBJ1-1, with TRBD1 matching 7 bases. V was clipped by 6 bases and J by 1 base; unmatched bases: 5. Germline loops: CDR1 DFQATT, CDR2 SNEGSKA (reference sequence). The CDR3 loop spans 13 amino acids. CDR3 nucleotide sequence: TGCAGTGCCGCGGGGACAGAGAACACTGAAGCTTTCTTT. This encodes CSAAGTENTEAFF.

V usage is TRBV11-2 and J usage is TRBJ2-1; 8 bases fit TRBD2. V gave up 4 bases and J gave up 0 bases; unmatched junction bases: 8. CDR1 and CDR2 (germline): SGHAT, FQNNGV. The CDR3 consists of 17 residues. The CDR3: CASSYGGAGGSYNEQFF. CDR3 DNA sequence: TGTGCCAGCAGCTACGGGGGTGCGGGAGGCTCCTACAATGAGCAGTTCTTC.

This chain connects TRBV3-1 to TRBJ1-2; TRBD1 is a possible D gene (5 bases). Germline CDR1 and CDR2: LGHDT and YNNKEL (reference sequence). V lost 0 bases, J lost 7 bases, and 12 bases lay in between. This CDR3 is 14 amino acids long. DNA for the CDR3: TGTGCCAGCAGCCAAGATGCAGGGATCGCTGGCTACACCTTC. It is translated as CASSQDAGIAGYTF.

The V gene is TRBV5-1, the J gene TRBJ2-7, with D unresolved. Looked up from germline, CDR1 is SGHRS and CDR2 is YFSETQ. V lost 3 bases and J lost 3, with 13 bases in between. This CDR3 contains 14 residues. CDR3 region: CASSSRTQNYEQYF. The DNA for the CDR3 is TGCGCCAGCAGCTCCAGGACCCAAAACTACGAGCAGTACTTC. The entire variable domain, with the rest obtained from reference TRBV5-1 and TRBJ2-7, is as follows: KAGVTQTPRYLIKTRGQQVTLSCSPISGHRSVSWYQQTPGQGLQFLFEYFSETQRNKGNFPGRFSGRQFSNSRSEMNVSTLELGDSALYLCASSSRTQNYEQYFGPGTRLTVT.

The sample holds many counts of this clonotype. This chain connects TRBV4-1 to TRBJ2-3, with TRBD1 matching 7 bases. The CDR3 totals 16 residues. With 1 base clipped from V and 2 bases from J, the junction kept 6 bases outside the gene matches. Germline V CDR1 and CDR2: MGHRA, YSYEKL. This CDR3 is CASSQAKGAVTDTQYF. The CDR3, as DNA: TGCGCCAGCAGCCAAGCTAAGGGGGCAGTCACAGATACGCAGTATTTT.

This clonotype has at least ten counts. The chain couples TRBV18 to TRBJ1-1; D gene unclear. The V gene's germline CDR1 is KGHSH and CDR2 LQKENI. This CDR3 is built from 14 residues. Deletions cut 5 bases from V and 1 base from J, with 11 bases between. The CDR3 DNA reads as TGTGCCAGCTCATCGGTGGCCACGAACACTGAAGCTTTCTTT. It codes for CASSSVATNTEAFF.

The chain joins TRBV29-1 to TRBJ2-5; no clear D gene. V lost 3 bases and J lost 3, with 8 bases in between. CDR3 length equals 12 residues. CDR1 is SQVTM and CDR2 is ANQGSEA in the germline V gene. CDR3 region: CSVDGVKETQYF. CDR3 nucleotides: TGCAGCGTTGATGGGGTTAAAGAGACCCAGTACTTC.